These T cell receptor beta chains were read from a single sample in a study of cytomegalovirus exposure and HLA in healthy donors. TCRdb keeps only in-frame clones here, not all; method: immunoSEQ multiplex PCR. The sample records 100,000 to 150,000 clones, around 86% being singletons. The sequencing sample was made of PBMCs. These TCRs come from a woman aged 18-29 years in good health and CMV-seronegative. The CDR3 runs from the conserved cysteine through the conserved F or W. The order of the fields is D gene, clone size, J gene, V gene, CDR3 protein, CDR3 DNA. A D gene is named only where the DNA matches it firmly. Clone size is given for some rows only: seen once, a few or many times, or a class if the clone is expanded.

TRBD2 . TRBJ2-7 TRBV18 CASSPGSGIPSEQYF TGTGCCAGCTCTCCGGGAAGCGGGATTCCTTCCGAGCAGTACTTC
TRBD2 . TRBJ2-1 TRBV4-1 CASSPGFRGRTGSEQFF TGCGCCAGCAGCCCCGGATTCCGCGGGAGAACTGGTAGTGAGCAGTTCTTC
. . TRBJ2-1 TRBV6-6 CASATPQVADEQFF TGTGCCAGCGCAACGCCCCAGGTTGCCGATGAGCAGTTCTTC
. once TRBJ1-3 TRBV6-6 CASSRGTGFSGNTIYF TGTGCCAGCAGTCGTGGGACTGGATTCTCTGGAAACACCATATATTTT
. . TRBJ2-1 TRBV7-6 CASSLSREFINEQFF TGTGCCAGCAGCTTATCGAGGGAATTTATAAATGAGCAGTTCTTC
. . TRBJ2-2 TRBV18 CASSPFRGTGELFF TGTGCCAGCTCACCATTCCGGGGCACCGGGGAGCTGTTTTTT
TRBD1 . TRBJ1-3 TRBV5-5 CASSLALDRGGNTIYF TGTGCCAGCAGCTTGGCGTTAGACAGGGGTGGAAACACCATATATTTT
. . TRBJ2-3 TRBV11-2 CASSSQWPITDTQYF TGTGCCAGCAGCTCCCAGTGGCCGATAACAGATACGCAGTATTTT
. . TRBJ2-1 TRBV5-1 CASSLFVSTSYNEQFF TGCGCCAGCAGCTTGTTTGTTAGCACCTCCTACAATGAGCAGTTCTTC
. . TRBJ1-1 TRBV19 CASRRPRKGDTEAFF TGTGCCAGTAGGAGACCGAGGAAGGGGGACACTGAAGCTTTCTTT
TRBD1 . TRBJ2-1 TRBV27 CATRDSIYNEQFF TGTGCCACCAGGGACAGCATTTACAATGAGCAGTTCTTC
. . TRBJ2-1 TRBV5-1 CASSLDAGYNEQFF TGCGCCAGCAGCTTGGACGCAGGGTACAATGAGCAGTTCTTC
. . TRBJ1-5 TRBV2 CASSEEGNSNQPQHF TGTGCCAGCAGTGAAGAGGGGAATAGCAATCAGCCCCAGCATTTT
. . TRBJ2-3 TRBV4-1 CASSQDPRGTDTQYF TGCGCCAGCAGCCAAGATCCTCGGGGCACAGATACGCAGTATTTT
TRBD1 once TRBJ2-7 TRBV6-4 CASSDPQGVWYEQYF TGTGCCAGCAGCGACCCTCAGGGGGTGTGGTACGAGCAGTACTTC
TRBD1 . TRBJ2-1 TRBV5-5 CASSRRQGLNEQFF TGTGCCAGCAGCCGGAGACAGGGTTTGAATGAGCAGTTCTTC
TRBD1 . TRBJ2-7 TRBV14 CASSSLWTGGDEQYF TGTGCCAGCAGCTCCCTTTGGACAGGGGGCGACGAGCAGTACTTC
. . TRBJ1-2 TRBV28 CASSLPYGFLGYTF TGTGCCAGCAGTTTGCCCTACGGGTTTCTTGGCTACACCTTC
. . TRBJ2-7 TRBV6-5 CASSQGQGREQYF TGTGCCAGCAGTCAGGGGCAGGGACGCGAGCAGTACTTC
. . TRBJ2-6 TRBV4-1 CASSQVQLSGANVLTF TGCGCCAGCAGCCAAGTACAGCTCTCTGGGGCCAACGTCCTGACTTTC
TRBD2 . TRBJ2-1 TRBV12-5 CASGLVESTSGSNEQFF TGTGCTAGTGGTTTGGTAGAGTCTACTAGCGGGAGCAATGAGCAGTTCTTC
TRBD2 . TRBJ2-7 TRBV5-1 CASSLGLAGVYEQYF TGCGCCAGCAGCTTGGGACTAGCGGGGGTCTACGAGCAGTACTTC
. . TRBJ1-1 TRBV2 CASSEDSSGLRRAFF TGTGCCAGCAGTGAAGATTCTTCAGGACTAAGGCGAGCTTTCTTT
TRBD1 few TRBJ2-7 TRBV4-2 CASSQEGQGRNEQYF TGTGCCAGCAGCCAAGAGGGACAGGGGAGAAACGAGCAGTACTTC
TRBD1 few TRBJ1-2 TRBV25-1 CASRTGGNYGYTF TGTGCCAGCAGGACAGGGGGGAACTATGGCTACACCTTC
TRBD1 . TRBJ1-2 TRBV5-5 CASSRRQGKDGYTF TGTGCCAGCAGCCGTCGACAGGGGAAGGATGGCTACACCTTC
TRBD1 . TRBJ2-5 TRBV19 CASSIDQGAQETQYF TGTGCCAGTAGTATAGATCAGGGGGCCCAAGAGACCCAGTACTTC
. . TRBJ1-2 TRBV4-1 CASSQAYARNYGYTF TGCGCCAGCAGCCAAGCCTACGCCAGGAACTATGGCTACACCTTC
TRBD2 . TRBJ2-4 TRBV5-1 CASSDLAGGLAKNIQYF TGCGCCAGCAGCGATTTAGCGGGAGGGCTAGCCAAAAACATTCAGTACTTC
. . TRBJ1-5 TRBV7-8 CASSLVEGFSNQPQHF TGTGCCAGCAGCTTAGTGGAGGGGTTTAGCAATCAGCCCCAGCATTTT
TRBD1 . TRBJ1-2 TRBV19 CASSIGTANYGYTF TGTGCCAGTAGTATTGGGACAGCTAACTATGGCTACACCTTC
. . TRBJ1-2 TRBV10-2 CASSENVGGANYGYTF TGCGCCAGCAGCGAGAATGTGGGGGGGGCTAACTATGGCTACACCTTC
TRBD1 . TRBJ1-5 TRBV19 CASSWTGGHQPQHF TGTGCCAGTAGTTGGACAGGGGGCCATCAGCCCCAGCATTTT
. . TRBJ2-7 TRBV5-5 CASSFPSSYEQYF TGTGCCAGCAGCTTCCCTAGCTCCTACGAGCAGTACTTC
. once TRBJ2-1 TRBV6-5 CASSSPGNEQFF TGTGCCAGCAGTTCCCCGGGAAATGAGCAGTTCTTC
TRBD2 . TRBJ2-1 TRBV4-2 CASSQDTASGRVQFF TGTGCCAGCAGCCAAGATACGGCTAGCGGGAGAGTGCAGTTCTTC
. . TRBJ1-5 TRBV27 CASSFFPGGNQPQHF TGTGCCAGCAGTTTTTTCCCAGGGGGCAATCAGCCCCAGCATTTT
. . TRBJ1-1 TRBV28 CASSLSYMNTEAFF TGTGCCAGCAGTTTGTCTTACATGAACACTGAAGCTTTCTTT
. . TRBJ1-4 TRBV21-1 CASSKGRYRGEKLFF TGTGCCAGCAGCAAAGGGAGGTACAGGGGTGAAAAACTGTTTTTT
. . TRBJ1-5 TRBV2 CASSEEHTLGHQPQHF TGTGCCAGCAGTGAAGAGCACACGTTGGGCCATCAGCCCCAGCATTTT
. . TRBJ2-1 TRBV5-1 CASSLEQGHNEQFF TGCGCCAGCAGCTTGGAACAGGGCCACAATGAGCAGTTCTTC
TRBD2 . TRBJ2-1 TRBV9 CASSVVRPGTSGSVSYNEQFF TGTGCCAGCAGCGTAGTTCGTCCGGGGACTAGCGGGAGCGTCTCCTACAATGAGCAGTTCTTC
TRBD2 . TRBJ2-7 TRBV4-1 CASSQDKRERSYEQYF TGCGCCAGCAGCCAAGACAAGCGGGAGCGGTCCTACGAGCAGTACTTC
TRBD1 . TRBJ1-1 TRBV5-1 CASSPWTGRHTEAFF TGCGCCAGCAGCCCCTGGACAGGGAGACACACTGAAGCTTTCTTT
. . TRBJ2-3 TRBV7-8 CASSLGGVTDTQYF TGTGCCAGCAGCTTAGGCGGGGTCACAGATACGCAGTATTTT
TRBD1 . TRBJ2-1 TRBV5-4 CASSPLFGQGKRNEQFF TGTGCCAGCAGCCCCCTTTTTGGACAGGGAAAGAGGAATGAGCAGTTCTTC
. . TRBJ1-1 TRBV28 CASSSPQENTEAFF TGTGCCAGCAGTTCCCCACAGGAGAACACTGAAGCTTTCTTT
. . TRBJ2-1 TRBV11-3 CASNNPGLGNNEQFF TGTGCCAGCAACAATCCGGGACTCGGTAACAATGAGCAGTTCTTC
. . TRBJ1-1 TRBV7-6 CASSVDKNTEAFF TGTGCCAGCAGCGTGGACAAGAACACTGAAGCTTTCTTT
TRBD2 . TRBJ2-1 TRBV9 CASSVGTSGVGEQFF TGTGCCAGCAGCGTAGGGACTAGCGGGGTGGGTGAGCAGTTCTTC
. once TRBJ1-2 TRBV29-1 CSVVGQSYGYTF TGCAGCGTTGTAGGACAGAGCTATGGCTACACCTTC
. . TRBJ2-1 TRBV27 CASSDTTDGNNEQFF TGTGCCAGCAGCGATACAACGGACGGGAACAATGAGCAGTTCTTC
TRBD2 once TRBJ2-1 TRBV7-8 CASSPGTSGRYNEQFF TGTGCCAGCAGCCCTGGGACTAGCGGGAGGTACAATGAGCAGTTCTTC
. . TRBJ2-3 TRBV6-5 CASSYEDSGTDTQYF TGTGCCAGCAGTTACGAGGACTCTGGCACAGATACGCAGTATTTT